This passage covers 25 T cell receptor beta chains from one sample sequenced in a study of cytomegalovirus exposure and HLA in healthy donors. In the PCR, 60 Vbeta and 13 Jbeta primers were used. Libraries were prepared by immunoSEQ multiplex PCR; TCRdb keeps only in-frame clonotypes and omits some of them. The table shows more than 140,000 clones, with 64% occurring only once. Material for sequencing was PBMCs. All receptors come from a woman aged 30 to 39 in good health and CMV-seropositive.

The chain recombines TRBV4-1 with TRBJ2-3, with 16 bases lining up with TRBD2. CDR3 length: 17 residues. The V gene's germline CDR1 is MGHRA and CDR2 YSYEKL. Losses at the gene ends were 4 bases for V and 5 bases for J; bases not matched to a gene: 6. The CDR3 here is CASSPGLAGGFRDTQYF. In nucleotides, the CDR3 is TGCGCCAGCAGCCCGGGACTAGCGGGAGGGTTCAGAGATACGCAGTATTTT.

The V call is TRBV6-4, the J call TRBJ1-1; 7 positions match TRBD1. The V and J ends lost 0 bases and 0 bases, in that order; junction bases with no gene match: 1. The CDR3 covers 15 residues. The germline V gene encodes CDR1 MRHNA and CDR2 SNTAGT. In nucleotides, the CDR3 is TGTGCCAGCAGTGACTCGGGACAGATGAACACTGAAGCTTTCTTT. This sequence encodes CASSDSGQMNTEAFF.

This clone occurred a few times. The V gene is TRBV27, the J gene TRBJ2-7; maybe TRBD2 (6 bases). The CDR3 is 14 amino acids. Germline CDR1 MNHEY, CDR2 SMNVEV (reference sequence). V was trimmed by 3 bases and J by 9 bases, leaving 18 bases between them. The CDR3 region is CASSLLGGYERQYF. DNA for the CDR3: TGTGCCAGCAGTTTGTTGGGGGGTTACGAGCGGCAGTACTTC.

The chain is built from TRBV27 and TRBJ2-7, with 7 bases aligning to TRBD2. This CDR3 contains 15 residues. In germline, CDR1 is MNHEY, CDR2 SMNVEV (reference sequence). With V trimmed by 4 bases and J by 1 base, 7 bases remained unmatched. In DNA, the CDR3 is TGTGCCAGCAGTTCCCTAGCGGTCTCATCCTACGAGCAGTACTTC. Its translation: CASSSLAVSSYEQYF.

This clone has only a few counts. This sequence joins TRBV28 and TRBJ2-1; D possibly corresponds to TRBD1 (5 bases). CDR1 and CDR2 from the germline V gene are MDHEN and SYDVKM. The CDR3 loop spans 13 amino acids. V was shortened by 7 bases and J by 8 bases, with 15 bases between the two germline ends. DNA of the CDR3: TGTGCCAGCAAGAACCAGGGTCGGGATGAGCAGTTCTTC. Translating gives CASKNQGRDEQFF. The whole variable domain, filled in from reference TRBV28 and TRBJ2-1, reads DVKVTQSSRYLVKRTGEKVFLECVQDMDHENMFWYRQDPGLGLRLIYFSYDVKMKEKGDIPEGYSVSREKKERFSLILESASTNQTSMYLCASKNQGRDEQFFGPGTRLTVL.

The rearrangement uses TRBV13 and TRBJ1-6; TRBD1 is a possible D gene (6 bases). This CDR3 has 14 amino acids. The germline V gene has CDR1 PRHDT and CDR2 FYEKMQ (reference sequence). The V and J ends lost 5 bases and 8 bases respectively, with 13 bases between them. The CDR3 bases are TGTGCCAGCAGCCGCCGGGACAATGATTCACCCCTCCACTTT. Amino acid sequence: CASSRRDNDSPLHF.

This clone was seen only a few times. The chain links TRBV2 to TRBJ1-3; D is ambiguous. The CDR3 loop spans 14 amino acids. Germline V gene data show CDR1 as SNHLY and CDR2 as FYNNEI. The germline V and J ends were trimmed by 3 bases and 0 bases, with 6 bases remaining between them. CDR3 nucleotides: TGTGCCAGCAGTGACAGGCTCTCTGGAAACACCATATATTTT. Amino acids: CASSDRLSGNTIYF.

This clone was recorded once. The V gene is TRBV10-1, the J gene TRBJ2-7; 7 positions agree with TRBD2. CDR1 and CDR2 from the germline V gene are WNHNN and SYGVQD (reference sequence). This CDR3 has 14 amino acids. The V and J ends lost 3 bases and 7 bases, in that order; junction bases with no gene match: 9. The CDR3 nucleotides are TGCGCCAGCAGTGACCAGCGGGGACTGTCGGAGCAGTACTTC. It translates to CASSDQRGLSEQYF.

This clone was seen once. The chain employs TRBV5-1 and TRBJ1-1; D not resolved. The length of the CDR3 is 13 residues. Germline lookup yields CDR1 SGHRS and CDR2 YFSETQ. The V end was cut by 2 bases, the J end by 4 bases, with 9 bases between. CDR3 protein: CASSLYEGTEAFF. The CDR3 region has the DNA TGCGCCAGCAGCTTATATGAGGGCACTGAAGCTTTCTTT.

This sequence joins TRBV10-2 and TRBJ2-7; 9 nucleotides agree with TRBD2. This CDR3 is 14 amino acids long. V trimming: 6 bases; J trimming: 7 bases; junction bases outside the gene matches: 10. Germline loops: CDR1 WSHSY, CDR2 SAAADI. DNA for the CDR3: TGCGCCAGCAGACCGGGACTAGCCTCGGCGGAGCAGTACTTC. Its protein is CASRPGLASAEQYF.

This rearrangement joins TRBV19 to TRBJ2-6; D may be TRBD2 (5 bases). The CDR3 has 14 amino acids. Deletions cut 7 bases from V and 0 bases from J, with 7 bases between. Per the germline V gene, CDR1 is LNHDA and CDR2 is SQIVND (reference sequence). The CDR3 sequence: CASNDYSGANVLTF. In nucleotides, the CDR3 is TGTGCCAGTAATGACTACTCTGGGGCCAACGTCCTGACTTTC.

This chain joins TRBV6-1 and TRBJ2-4; 8 bases are a match to TRBD2. This CDR3 has 16 residues. V lost 2 bases to trimming and J lost 6 bases; unmatched junction nucleotides: 9. The germline V gene encodes CDR1 MNHNS and CDR2 SASEGT. In DNA, the CDR3 is TGTGCCAGCAGTGAAAAGCCGGGAGGGCCCGGAAACATTCAGTACTTC. It yields the protein CASSEKPGGPGNIQYF.

The J gene is TRBJ2-3, the V gene TRBV5-1; 10 bases are shared with TRBD1. Germline V gives CDR1 SGHRS, CDR2 YFSETQ. J gave up 2 bases and V 4 bases, and 7 bases lay outside the gene matches. This CDR3 has 16 residues. CDR3 in amino acids: CASSRTGQGITDTQYF. For the CDR3, the DNA is TGCGCCAGCAGCCGGACGGGACAGGGGATCACAGATACGCAGTATTTT.

V gene TRBV15 combines with J gene TRBJ1-1; D possibly corresponds to TRBD1 (6 bases). The CDR3 consists of 14 residues. Germline values: CDR1 LNHNV, CDR2 YYDKDF (reference sequence). V lost 7 bases, J lost 1 base, and 13 bases lay in between. The CDR3 nucleotides are TGTGCCACCAAGCGCCAGGGGCCGAACACTGAAGCTTTCTTT. It translates to CATKRQGPNTEAFF.

This clone showed up just a few times. V is TRBV6-1 and J is TRBJ2-7; 9 bases are a match to TRBD1. Germline V gene lookup returns CDR1 MNHNS and CDR2 SASEGT. The CDR3 runs 15 residues. Trimming at V came to 3 bases and at J to 6 bases, leaving 9 bases not matched to a gene. The CDR3 region has the DNA TGTGCCAGCAGTGATGCGAGGACAGGGGTGGGCGAGCAGTACTTC. Translating it yields CASSDARTGVGEQYF.

This chain links TRBV6-1 with TRBJ1-5; D perhaps matches TRBD1 (6 bases). The CDR3 spans 15 residues. Trimming left V 8 bases short and J 5 bases short, with 19 bases between. The germline gives CDR1 MNHNS, CDR2 SASEGT. The CDR3 loop is CASQRGGDGYQPQHF. The CDR3 coding sequence is TGTGCCAGCCAAAGGGGGGGAGACGGCTATCAGCCCCAGCATTTT.

This clone was counted only a few times. Other DNA sequences in this specimen translate into the identical CDR3. The V gene is TRBV10-2, the J gene TRBJ2-7, with a tentative D call TRBD2 (6 bases). From germline, CDR1 is WSHSY and CDR2 SAAADI. The CDR3 runs 12 residues. Trimming removed 8 bases at V and 1 base at J, with 9 bases between. As DNA, the CDR3 is TGCGCCAGCTCTGCGGGATCCTACGAGCAGTACTTC. It encodes CASSAGSYEQYF.

This chain connects TRBV5-6 to TRBJ1-2; D call uncertain. Germline V gene lookup returns CDR1 SGHDT and CDR2 YYEEEE. Trimming pared 0 bases from V and 8 bases from J, leaving 17 bases between. The CDR3 contains 15 residues. The CDR3 nucleotides read TGTGCCAGCAGCTTGGGACGGAGTATCACTGGGGGCTACACCTTC. It encodes CASSLGRSITGGYTF.

The rearrangement links TRBV13 to TRBJ2-7, with D possibly matching TRBD1 (7 bases). This CDR3 spans 15 amino acids. V lost 4 bases and J lost 4, with 17 bases in between. Germline V gene data show CDR1 as PRHDT and CDR2 as FYEKMQ (reference sequence). The CDR3 DNA reads TGTGCCAGCAGCTCTCGGAGGGGGACAGTGTACGAGCAGTACTTC. It codes for CASSSRRGTVYEQYF. The full variable domain, in which reference TRBV13 and TRBJ2-7 provide the parts outside the CDR3, is AAGVIQSPRHLIKEKRETATLKCYPIPRHDTVYWYQQGPGQDPQFLISFYEKMQSDKGSIPDRFSAQQFSDYHSELNMSSLELGDSALYFCASSSRRGTVYEQYFGPGTRLTVT.

This clone was recorded a few times. The chain links TRBV10-3 to TRBJ2-7; no reliable D call. Trimming pared 6 bases from V and 0 bases from J, leaving 15 bases between. The CDR3 contains 15 residues. Germline V gives CDR1 ENHRY, CDR2 SYGVKD. In DNA, the CDR3 is TGTGCCATCAGAGAAGAGAATTTATTCTCCTACGAGCAGTACTTC. Amino acids: CAIREENLFSYEQYF.

The V call is TRBV4-1, the J call TRBJ2-1; maybe TRBD1 (5 bases). Trimming left V 1 base short and J 1 base short, with 17 bases between. The germline CDR1 and CDR2 sequences are MGHRA and YSYEKL. The length of the CDR3 is 18 residues. CDR3 region: CASSQVRGPRQSYNEQFF. DNA for the CDR3: TGCGCCAGCAGCCAAGTAAGGGGTCCCCGCCAATCCTACAATGAGCAGTTCTTC.

The chain's CDR3 is CASSIGGSPGNQPQHF. In DNA form, the CDR3 reads TGTGCCAGTAGTATAGGGGGCAGCCCCGGCAATCAGCCCCAGCATTTT. The gene calls are TRBV19 and TRBJ1-5, with D possibly TRBD1 on 5 matching bases. The CDR3 loop spans 16 amino acids. Between the trimmed V and J ends, which lost 1 base and 2 bases, there was a span of 12 bases. Germline values: CDR1 LNHDA, CDR2 SQIVND (reference sequence).

The chain has TRBV7-9 and TRBJ2-2; a weak D match, TRBD1 (6 bases). This CDR3 has 16 amino acids. Germline CDR1 reads SEHNR; CDR2 reads FQNEAQ (reference sequence). With 3 bases removed from V and 2 bases from J, the gap between germline ends came to 13 bases. CDR3 residues: CASSFTGTVNTGELFF. CDR3 DNA sequence: TGTGCCAGCAGCTTTACAGGGACGGTTAACACCGGGGAGCTGTTTTTT.

V is TRBV5-6 and J is TRBJ2-5, with D unclear. The last part of the DNA fits TRBJ2-7 better; the J call may be wrong. Germline CDR1 and CDR2: SGHDT and YYEEEE. The CDR3 has 12 amino acids. CDR3 region: CASSFLGNEQYF. The CDR3 nucleotides read TGTGCCAGCAGCTTTCTTGGTAACGAGCAGTACTTC.

Written as DNA, the CDR3 is TGCGCCAGCAGCCTGCCCAGGGGACAGCCCCTGAACACTGAAGCTTTCTTT. Translation: CASSLPRGQPLNTEAFF. The V gene is TRBV5-1, the J gene TRBJ1-1; 7 positions match TRBD1. The germline V gene has CDR1 SGHRS and CDR2 YFSETQ. V was pared by 4 bases and J by 0 bases, with 12 bases of the junction left unmatched. The CDR3 has 17 amino acids.